The 20 T cell receptor beta chains below come from one sample, sequenced in a study of shared clonotypes between healthy human individuals. Sequenced by immunoSEQ multiplex PCR; TCRdb stores in-frame clones only, minus some. The data contain about 2.1 million clones, around 93% of them singletons. The naive CD8 population came from CD45RO-negative cells selected for CCR7, without terminally differentiated effector memory CD45RA+ cells. Sequenced: naive CD8+ T cells from PBMCs. These receptors came from a man younger than 30 in good health. Some clones in this sample may be carry-over from other donors' samples.

V is TRBV10-3 and J is TRBJ1-5; no firm D call. V was trimmed by 10 bases and J by 2 bases, leaving 15 bases between them. The CDR3 is 14 amino acids. From germline, CDR1 is ENHRY and CDR2 SYGVKD. The CDR3 is CATGDKEGNQPQHF. The CDR3 coding sequence is TGTGCCACCGGTGATAAGGAGGGCAATCAGCCCCAGCATTTT.

This clone was detected only a few times. The rearrangement links TRBV6-1 to TRBJ2-1; D possibly corresponds to TRBD1 (5 bases). Trimming shortened V by 3 bases and J by 8 bases, and 5 bases separated the two germline ends. The V gene's germline CDR1 is MNHNS and CDR2 SASEGT. This CDR3 is built from 11 residues. DNA for the CDR3: TGTGCCAGCAGTGACAGGGATGAGCAGTTCTTC. Its translation: CASSDRDEQFF.

This chain connects TRBV7-8 to TRBJ1-4, with D possibly being TRBD1 (5 bases). The germline V gene encodes CDR1 SGHVS and CDR2 FQNEAQ. Trimming shortened V by 2 bases and J by 7 bases, and 11 bases separated the two germline ends. The length of the CDR3 is 14 residues. DNA for the CDR3: TGTGCCAGCAGCTTACCCCGGGGGGGTGAAAAACTGTTTTTT. Amino acid sequence: CASSLPRGGEKLFF.

This sequence joins TRBV4-3 and TRBJ2-1; possibly TRBD2 for D (5 bases). The V gene's germline CDR1 is LGHNA and CDR2 YSLEER. The length of the CDR3 is 15 residues. The V and J ends lost 4 bases and 6 bases respectively, with 16 bases between them. The CDR3 coding sequence is TGCGCCAGCAGCCCCGGGTCTAGCATCCTCAATGAGCAGTTCTTC. It translates to CASSPGSSILNEQFF.

Note on this clone: Different DNA sequences within this sample yield the same CDR3. The chain combines TRBV7-9 with TRBJ1-3; D is undetermined. Germline loops: CDR1 SEHNR, CDR2 FQNEAQ (reference sequence). Between the trimmed V and J ends, which lost 5 bases and 4 bases, there was a span of 6 bases. CDR3 length equals 12 residues. CDR3 protein: CASSPSGNTIYF. The CDR3 DNA sequence: TGTGCCAGCAGCCCGAGCGGAAACACCATATATTTT. Together with reference TRBV7-9 and TRBJ1-3, the CDR3 gives the full variable domain: DTGVSQNPRHKITKRGQNVTFRCDPISEHNRLYWYRQTLGQGPEFLTYFQNEAQLEKSRLLSDRFSAERPKGSFSTLEIQRTEQGDSAMYLCASSPSGNTIYFGEGSWLTVV.

Regarding this clone: Additional DNA sequences in this sample encode the identical CDR3. The chain links TRBV9 to TRBJ2-7, with D unresolved. Germline CDR1 is SGDLS and CDR2 is YYNGEE. The V end lost 0 bases, the J end lost 3 bases, and 7 bases lay between the germline ends. This CDR3 is 13 amino acids long. Here the CDR3 DNA reads TGTGCCAGCAGCGTAGTAGTCGGCTACGAGCAGTACTTC. Translation: CASSVVVGYEQYF.

This chain uses TRBV9 with TRBJ2-2; 7 nucleotides agree with TRBD1. Germline V gene sequence: CDR1 SGDLS, CDR2 YYNGEE. J lost 0 bases, V lost 3 bases, and 5 bases had no gene match. The CDR3 has 16 amino acids. DNA of the CDR3: TGTGCCAGCAGCGAGCGTGGGACAGCGAACACCGGGGAGCTGTTTTTT. It encodes CASSERGTANTGELFF.

The chain employs TRBV5-1 and TRBJ2-1; D unclear. This CDR3 region has 18 residues. Trimming pared 4 bases from V and 7 bases from J, leaving 27 bases between. Germline CDR1 SGHRS, CDR2 YFSETQ. This CDR3 reads CASSLRSISPALGNEQFF. CDR3 nucleotide sequence: TGCGCCAGCAGCCTAAGGTCCATTAGCCCAGCTTTAGGGAATGAGCAGTTCTTC.

The chain employs TRBV6-4 and TRBJ1-2; D not certain. V was pared by 6 bases and J by 4 bases, with 12 bases between. There are 13 residues in the CDR3. Germline-derived CDR1 and CDR2 are MRHNA and SNTAGT. The CDR3: CASSPGRSYGYTF. The CDR3 nucleotides read TGTGCCAGCAGCCCGGGGAGGAGCTATGGCTACACCTTC.

The chain is built from TRBV11-2 and TRBJ2-7; D assignment may be TRBD1 or TRBD2 (6 bases each). Per the germline V gene, CDR1 is SGHAT and CDR2 is FQNNGV. CDR3 length: 13 amino acids. V was trimmed by 11 bases and J by 5 bases, leaving 19 bases between them. In DNA, the CDR3 is TGTGCCTGGAGGGGGGACCAACAAAACGAGCAGTACTTC. Translation: CAWRGDQQNEQYF.

The CDR3 DNA reads TGCGCCAGCAGCCAAGAGGTAGTCAGGCCGGCTTACACAGATACGCAGTATTTT. Its translation is CASSQEVVRPAYTDTQYF. The chain carries TRBV4-1 and TRBJ2-3; D is unclear. In germline, CDR1 is MGHRA, CDR2 YSYEKL. The germline V and J ends were trimmed by 0 bases and 2 bases, with 18 bases remaining between them. The CDR3 is 18 residues long.

V usage is TRBV11-2 and J usage is TRBJ2-5; possibly TRBD2 for D (5 bases). CDR3 length equals 12 residues. Germline V gives CDR1 SGHAT, CDR2 FQNNGV. Deletions cut 3 bases from V and 5 bases from J, with 7 bases between. DNA of the CDR3: TGTGCCAGCAGCTTCGGGGTGGAGACCCAGTACTTC. Its translation: CASSFGVETQYF.

This chain links TRBV10-3 with TRBJ2-2; TRBD1 is a possible D gene (6 bases). Trimming took off 0 bases at V and 0 bases at J, with 11 bases between the two ends. This CDR3 has 17 residues. Germline V gene data show CDR1 as ENHRY and CDR2 as SYGVKD. Here the CDR3 DNA reads TGTGCCATCAGTGAGTCGCGCAGGGGCGCGAACACCGGGGAGCTGTTTTTT. It translates to CAISESRRGANTGELFF.

CDR3 nucleotide sequence: TGTGCCAGCACCACCACCCTGGAAGCTAGCACAGATACGCAGTATTTT. Translated, it gives CASTTTLEASTDTQYF. V gene TRBV28 combines with J gene TRBJ2-3; D remains unclear. From germline, CDR1 is MDHEN and CDR2 SYDVKM. This CDR3 is 16 amino acids long. The V end was cut by 7 bases, the J end by 0 bases, with 17 bases between.

V gene TRBV10-3 combines with J gene TRBJ2-2, with 10 positions matching TRBD2. Germline values: CDR1 ENHRY, CDR2 SYGVKD. The CDR3 sequence is 18 residues long. Losses at the gene ends were 4 bases for V and 5 bases for J; bases not matched to a gene: 13. The CDR3 is CAISGRLAGATGTGELFF. As DNA, the CDR3 is TGTGCCATCAGTGGGAGGCTAGCGGGAGCCACGGGGACCGGGGAGCTGTTTTTT.

The chain employs TRBV9 and TRBJ2-3; perhaps TRBD1 as D (5 bases). Germline CDR1 and CDR2: SGDLS and YYNGEE. This CDR3 region has 16 residues. Trimming pared 4 bases from V and 2 bases from J, leaving 17 bases between. The CDR3 sequence: CASSSSGAVLTDTQYF. CDR3 in DNA: TGTGCCAGCAGCTCGAGTGGGGCGGTGCTCACAGATACGCAGTATTTT.

CDR3 protein: CASIKNEKLFF. CDR3 sequence (DNA): TGCGCCAGCATAAAGAATGAAAAACTGTTTTTT. The chain couples TRBV10-1 to TRBJ1-4; D unclear. This CDR3 region has 11 residues. Germline assignment: CDR1 WNHNN and CDR2 SYGVQD (reference sequence). V shed 7 bases and J shed 5 bases, with 5 bases lying between them.

Notes on this clone: Within the sample, other DNA sequences also encode this same CDR3. The V call is TRBV27, the J call TRBJ1-5; D is undetermined. The CDR3 is made up of 14 amino acids. The germline gives CDR1 MNHEY, CDR2 SMNVEV (reference sequence). V lost 5 bases to trimming and J lost 1 base, with 9 bases between them. The chain's CDR3 is CASSPIGSNQPQHF. CDR3 DNA: TGTGCCAGCAGTCCTATCGGAAGCAATCAGCCCCAGCATTTT.

The chain combines TRBV10-3 with TRBJ2-7, with a weak D call TRBD1 (5 bases). The CDR3 length is 14 residues. CDR1 and CDR2 from the germline V gene are ENHRY and SYGVKD. The V end was cut by 3 bases, the J end by 2 bases, with 11 bases between. As DNA, the CDR3 is TGTGCCATCAGTGATCGACAGCAGGCCTACGAGCAGTACTTC. It encodes CAISDRQQAYEQYF.

The CDR3 DNA sequence: TGTGCCAGCAGCCAGTCGACAGGTTTGCGTGAAGAGACCCAGTACTTC. As protein: CASSQSTGLREETQYF. The genes are TRBV7-9 and TRBJ2-5, with D possibly matching TRBD1 (6 bases). The CDR3 contains 16 residues. From germline, CDR1 is SEHNR and CDR2 FQNEAQ (reference sequence). The V and J ends lost 5 bases and 3 bases respectively, with 19 bases between them.